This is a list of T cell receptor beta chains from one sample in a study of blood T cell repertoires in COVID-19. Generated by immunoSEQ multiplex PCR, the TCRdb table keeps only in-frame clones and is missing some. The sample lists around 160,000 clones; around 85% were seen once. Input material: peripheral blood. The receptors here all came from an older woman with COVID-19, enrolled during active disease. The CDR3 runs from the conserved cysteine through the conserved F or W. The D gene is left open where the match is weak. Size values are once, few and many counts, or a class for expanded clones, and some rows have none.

cdr3_aa: CASSQRTGGDSPLHF
cdr3_nt: TGTGCCAGCAGCCAGCGGACAGGGGGCGATTCACCCCTCCACTTT
clone_size: many
v_call: TRBV4-2
j_call: TRBJ1-6
d_call: TRBD1

cdr3_aa: CASSPSPGLASQETQYF
cdr3_nt: TGTGCCAGCAGCCCCTCGCCGGGACTAGCGAGCCAAGAGACCCAGTACTTC
clone_size: -
v_call: TRBV9
j_call: TRBJ2-5
d_call: TRBD2

cdr3_aa: CASSFRQGYTGELFF
cdr3_nt: TGTGCCAGCAGCTTCAGACAGGGGTACACCGGGGAGCTGTTTTTT
clone_size: -
v_call: TRBV7-8
j_call: TRBJ2-2
d_call: TRBD1

cdr3_aa: CSVEGGKNIQYF
cdr3_nt: TGCAGCGTTGAAGGCGGGAAAAACATTCAGTACTTC
clone_size: -
v_call: TRBV29-1
j_call: TRBJ2-4
d_call: -

cdr3_aa: CASSPPGTSGGWRAKNIQYF
cdr3_nt: TGTGCCAGCAGCCCCCCGGGGACTAGCGGGGGCTGGAGGGCCAAAAACATTCAGTACTTC
clone_size: once
v_call: TRBV9
j_call: TRBJ2-4
d_call: TRBD2

cdr3_aa: CASSLALAPGTDTQYF
cdr3_nt: TGTGCCAGCAGCTTAGCCCTAGCTCCGGGCACAGATACGCAGTATTTT
clone_size: -
v_call: TRBV7-6
j_call: TRBJ2-3
d_call: -

cdr3_aa: CASSPGQGGNQPQHF
cdr3_nt: TGTGCCAGCTCACCAGGACAGGGGGGCAATCAGCCCCAGCATTTT
clone_size: -
v_call: TRBV18
j_call: TRBJ1-5
d_call: TRBD1

cdr3_aa: CASSQDGGTLQYF
cdr3_nt: TGTGCCAGCAGCCAAGATGGAGGGACTCTTCAATATTTT
clone_size: -
v_call: TRBV3-1/TRBV3-2
j_call: TRBJ2-3
d_call: -

cdr3_aa: CATSDASDKNTF
cdr3_nt: TGTGCCACCAGTGATGCCTCGGACAAGAACACCTTC
clone_size: -
v_call: TRBV24-1
j_call: TRBJ1-2
d_call: -

cdr3_aa: CASSYSGGWDTEAFF
cdr3_nt: TGTGCCAGCAGTTACTCGGGGGGTTGGGACACTGAAGCTTTCTTT
clone_size: -
v_call: TRBV6-5
j_call: TRBJ1-1
d_call: -

cdr3_aa: CASSPSGQGRYGYTF
cdr3_nt: TGTGCCAGCTCACCATCGGGACAGGGTCGTTATGGCTACACCTTC
clone_size: -
v_call: TRBV18
j_call: TRBJ1-2
d_call: TRBD1

cdr3_aa: CASSPPVGLYGYTF
cdr3_nt: TGTGCCAGCTCACCGCCGGTGGGCCTCTATGGCTACACCTTC
clone_size: once
v_call: TRBV18
j_call: TRBJ1-2
d_call: -

cdr3_aa: CATSRDPRGQGGYTF
cdr3_nt: TGTGCCACCAGCAGAGATCCCAGGGGACAGGGAGGCTACACCTTC
clone_size: -
v_call: TRBV15
j_call: TRBJ1-2
d_call: TRBD1

cdr3_aa: CASSPLTGGETEAFF
cdr3_nt: TGCGCCAGCAGCCCGTTGACAGGGGGGGAGACTGAAGCTTTCTTT
clone_size: -
v_call: TRBV5-1
j_call: TRBJ1-1
d_call: TRBD1

cdr3_aa: CATSGQGAEAFF
cdr3_nt: TGTGCCACCAGTGGGCAGGGGGCTGAAGCTTTCTTT
clone_size: -
v_call: TRBV24-1
j_call: TRBJ1-1
d_call: TRBD1

cdr3_aa: CASSQVYRGYEQYF
cdr3_nt: TGCGCCAGCAGCCAAGTTTACAGGGGCTACGAGCAGTACTTC
clone_size: -
v_call: TRBV4-3
j_call: TRBJ2-7
d_call: TRBD1

cdr3_aa: CASSQDTQGNYGYTF
cdr3_nt: TGTGCCAGCAGCCAAGATACCCAGGGAAACTATGGCTACACCTTC
clone_size: once
v_call: TRBV3-1/TRBV3-2
j_call: TRBJ1-2
d_call: -

cdr3_aa: CASSIRDYGYTF
cdr3_nt: TGTGCCAGTAGTATACGGGACTACGGCTACACCTTC
clone_size: -
v_call: TRBV19
j_call: TRBJ1-2
d_call: -

cdr3_aa: CASSTRQGGGTNTGELFF
cdr3_nt: TGTGCCAGTAGTACCCGACAGGGCGGAGGAACAAACACCGGGGAGCTGTTTTTT
clone_size: -
v_call: TRBV19
j_call: TRBJ2-2
d_call: TRBD1

cdr3_aa: CATSAPEGARTQYF
cdr3_nt: TGTGCCACCAGCGCTCCCGAGGGGGCGAGGACCCAGTACTTC
clone_size: -
v_call: TRBV15
j_call: TRBJ2-5
d_call: TRBD1

cdr3_aa: CASSESEGTNEKLFF
cdr3_nt: TGTGCCAGCAGTGAATCCGAGGGCACTAATGAAAAACTGTTTTTT
clone_size: -
v_call: TRBV6-1
j_call: TRBJ1-4
d_call: -

cdr3_aa: CATSDFYEQYF
cdr3_nt: TGTGCCACCAGTGACTTCTACGAGCAGTACTTC
clone_size: -
v_call: TRBV24-1
j_call: TRBJ2-7
d_call: -

cdr3_aa: CASSNRAGGLYQETQYF
cdr3_nt: TGTGCCAGCAGCAATAGAGCGGGGGGGCTGTACCAAGAGACCCAGTACTTC
clone_size: -
v_call: TRBV21-1
j_call: TRBJ2-5
d_call: -

cdr3_aa: CASSLAGLAEYTDTQYF
cdr3_nt: TGTGCCAGCAGCTTAGCCGGCCTAGCGGAATACACAGATACGCAGTATTTT
clone_size: -
v_call: TRBV7-8
j_call: TRBJ2-3
d_call: TRBD2

cdr3_aa: CASSYGRGKDYGYTF
cdr3_nt: TGTGCCAGCAGTTACGGAAGGGGAAAGGACTATGGCTACACCTTC
clone_size: -
v_call: TRBV6-2/TRBV6-3
j_call: TRBJ1-2
d_call: -

cdr3_aa: CASSLGTLVRGAGDTQYF
cdr3_nt: TGCGCCAGCAGCTTGGGGACCCTGGTACGGGGGGCAGGCGATACGCAGTATTTT
clone_size: -
v_call: TRBV5-1
j_call: TRBJ2-3
d_call: -

cdr3_aa: CATSSVTRGNQPQHF
cdr3_nt: TGTGCCACCAGCAGCGTGACCCGGGGCAATCAGCCCCAGCATTTT
clone_size: -
v_call: TRBV15
j_call: TRBJ1-5
d_call: -

cdr3_aa: CASSLDHRGLYEQYF
cdr3_nt: TGTGCCAGCAGCTTAGACCACAGGGGACTCTACGAGCAGTACTTC
clone_size: -
v_call: TRBV7-2
j_call: TRBJ2-7
d_call: -

cdr3_aa: CASPHSGGTEAFF
cdr3_nt: TGTGCCTCCCCGCATTCGGGGGGCACTGAAGCTTTCTTT
clone_size: -
v_call: TRBV2
j_call: TRBJ1-1
d_call: -

cdr3_aa: CASSLGPGRQQPQHF
cdr3_nt: TGTGCCAGCAGCTTGGGTCCAGGAAGGCAGCAGCCCCAGCATTTT
clone_size: -
v_call: TRBV13
j_call: TRBJ1-5
d_call: -

cdr3_aa: CASSLRAGGPGEQFF
cdr3_nt: TGTGCCAGCAGCTTAAGAGCGGGGGGGCCGGGTGAGCAGTTCTTC
clone_size: -
v_call: TRBV7-2
j_call: TRBJ2-1
d_call: TRBD2

cdr3_aa: CASTLDRGYEQYF
cdr3_nt: TGTGCCAGCACCCTCGACAGGGGGTACGAGCAGTACTTC
clone_size: -
v_call: TRBV7-9
j_call: TRBJ2-7
d_call: TRBD1